Here is one T cell receptor gamma chain with its context. This clone was found a few times. No antigen is known for it. Base-call qualities are not available, and no considerably larger clone is one nucleotide away. CDR1 is given as GITISATS and CDR2 as ISYDGTV, both from the germline V gene (reference sequence). The CDR3 spans 14 residues, from the cysteine through the phenylalanine. Of all the DNA, just the CDR3 is kept, 42 bases in frame from base 1. Relative to germline, V is missing 0 bases and J is missing 10 bases, with 8 bases of the junction outside any gene match. Library construction relied on RT-PCR. Sequencing took place on an Illumina MiSeq. After TCRdb called clones again from the public reads with CATT, rows with identical DNA were merged. This sample gives over 250 gamma-chain clones in total; 9.5% to 12% of them show up just once. The ten largest clones add up to around two fifths of the sample.

The sample belongs to a study of gammadelta T cells in human blood (dated by TCRdb to about 2020). Here is what the overall study found, with its caveats: In the study, polyclonal expansion of innate gamma-delta T cells immediately after birth was reported to appear to be driven by microbial exposure.

The sample was Vgamma9Vdelta2 gamma-delta T cells from fetal blood. This sequence was found in a human fetus. The sequence joins TRGV9 to TRGJP1. DNA sequence: TGTGCCTTGTGGGAGGTGCTAGGTTTTTGGTTCAAGATATTT. Translated, this gives CALWEVLGFWFKIF.